This T cell receptor beta chain originates from a study of cytomegalovirus exposure and HLA in healthy donors. The primer mix had 60 Vbeta and 13 Jbeta primers. Clones were read by immunoSEQ multiplex PCR, and TCRdb kept only the in-frame ones, dropping some. The table includes over 100,000 clones, 73% detected once. Points on this clone: The target antigen is unknown.

The CDR3 runs 16 residues. The germline CDR1 and CDR2 sequences are LGHNA and YSLEER. Trimming removed 6 bases at V and 3 bases at J, with 21 bases between. General observations from the study: Altogether, some 170 TCR beta chains were recorded as cytomegalovirus-associated. TRBV6-2, TRBV6-3 and other indistinguishable V segments were excluded. Across donors, presence/absence analyses took sequencing depth to be roughly uniform.

The material sequenced was PBMCs. The receptor's source is a man aged 35-49 years in good health and CMV-seronegative. The chain is built from TRBV4-3 and TRBJ2-7; D is possibly TRBD2 (7 bases). Written as DNA, the CDR3 is TGCGCCAGCAGTTACCAACTCAGCGGGGACATCTACGAGCAGTACTTC. As protein: CASSYQLSGDIYEQYF.